This TCR beta chain is drawn from a study of control samples from healthy donors and cancer patients. Per the germline V gene, CDR1 is LNHDA and CDR2 is SQIVND (reference sequence). The CDR3 has 12 residues. V lost 6 bases, J lost 7 bases, and 12 bases lay in between. Profiling relied on immunoSEQ multiplex PCR, and the TCRdb table lists in-frame clones only, not all of them. The data show around 22,000 clones, with more than 80% seen just once and 35% to 45% held by the top ten. This chain joins TRBV19 and TRBJ1-2, with no clear D. The receptor was derived from a man aged 55 to 69 with head and neck cancer. The sample consisted of PBMCs. The CDR3 coding sequence is TGTGCCAGTAGGGCCCCGGCAGGTGGCTACACCTTC. Its protein is CASRAPAGGYTF.